Listed here are 23 T cell receptor beta chains from one sample, sequenced in a study of blood T cells in healthy people across ages (dated by TCRdb to 2015 to 2017). Library method: 5' RACE. Sequenced on an Illumina HiSeq 2500. A second PCR of roughly 7 to 11 cycles was performed with a sample-barcoded 5' primer and a J-beta primer mix. TCRdb trimmed public reads at Q25 via fastp, called clones via MiXCR and kept in-frame beta chains. Rows are unified per CDR3 protein, each entry keeping the most common DNA and genes. This sample gives more than 1.4 million distinct CDR3 sequences in total; 40% to 50% of them show up just once. Together, the top ten hold roughly 7.9% of the sample. Material: blood. Source of these receptors: a woman between 18 and 29 years old in good health.

V gene TRBV11-2 combines with J gene TRBJ2-1; 9 bases line up with TRBD2. The V gene end was trimmed by 5 bases and the J gene end by 8 bases; junction bases not matched to a gene: 10. The CDR3 spans 15 residues. The germline V gene has CDR1 SGHAT and CDR2 FQNNGV. The DNA for the CDR3 is TGTGCCAGCAGCCTACGAGGTAGCGGGAGCGATGAGCAGTTCTTC. It translates to CASSLRGSGSDEQFF. The full variable domain, rest sourced from reference TRBV11-2 and TRBJ2-1, is EAGVAQSPRYKIIEKRQSVAFWCNPISGHATLYWYQQILGQGPKLLIQFQNNGVVDDSQLPKDRFSAERLKGVDSTLKIQPAKLEDSAVYLCASSLRGSGSDEQFFGPGTRLTVL.

In its sample, this clonotype was seen a few times. The V gene is TRBV29-1, the J gene TRBJ2-1; D possibly uses TRBD1 or TRBD2 (6 bases each). In germline, CDR1 is SQVTM, CDR2 ANQGSEA. Trimming left V 4 bases short and J 4 bases short, with 11 bases between. This CDR3 has 13 amino acids. CDR3 sequence (DNA): TGCAGCGTTGGAGGGGGGCTGTACAATGAGCAGTTCTTC. It yields the protein CSVGGGLYNEQFF.

This clonotype occurred a few times. The chain is built from TRBV6-1 and TRBJ2-3; either TRBD1 or TRBD2 may fit D (5 bases each). Trimming left V 6 bases short and J 3 bases short, with 16 bases between. CDR3 length equals 15 residues. Germline V gene lookup returns CDR1 MNHNS and CDR2 SASEGT. CDR3 sequence reads: CASSPRLGVTDTQYF. The CDR3 DNA is TGTGCCAGCAGCCCCCGTCTGGGGGTGACAGATACGCAGTATTTT.

This clonotype has a handful of counts. The CDR3 coding sequence is TGTGCCACCAGCAGAGAGAAGATCAACTATGGCTACACCTTC. Translation: CATSREKINYGYTF. This chain links TRBV15 with TRBJ1-2, with D hard to call. The CDR3 runs to 14 residues. V was cut by 0 bases and J by 2 bases, with 7 bases left in between. Germline-derived CDR1 and CDR2 are LNHNV and YYDKDF (reference sequence).

There are many counts of this clonotype. This chain joins TRBV10-3 and TRBJ2-1; D is perhaps TRBD2 (6 bases). Trimming left V 4 bases short and J 9 bases short, with 22 bases between. This CDR3 region has 16 residues. The germline V gene has CDR1 ENHRY and CDR2 SYGVKD. Here the CDR3 DNA reads TGTGCCATCAGTGTAATGAGGACCCTCGGGGGTAGTGAGCAGTTCTTC. This sequence encodes CAISVMRTLGGSEQFF.

The rearrangement links TRBV5-1 to TRBJ1-2; 7 bases match TRBD1. The CDR3 runs to 16 residues. The germline CDR1 and CDR2 sequences are SGHRS and YFSETQ. V shed 4 bases and J 4 bases; nucleotides not matched to a gene: 13. CDR3 residues: CASSPRGAEAVYGYTF. DNA for the CDR3: TGCGCCAGCAGCCCCAGGGGGGCGGAAGCGGTCTATGGCTACACCTTC.

This clonotype was counted between two and nine times. The V and J genes are TRBV4-1 and TRBJ2-2; D possibly corresponds to TRBD2 (7 bases). The CDR3 is 16 amino acids. The germline V and J ends were trimmed by 0 bases and 5 bases, with 13 bases remaining between them. Germline V CDR1 and CDR2: MGHRA, YSYEKL. The CDR3 DNA sequence: TGCGCCAGCAGCCAAGAGGGGGGGCCGATTACCGGGGAGCTGTTTTTT. It encodes CASSQEGGPITGELFF.

This clonotype has just a few counts. The chain is built from TRBV7-9 and TRBJ2-1, with TRBD2 matching 10 bases. Germline CDR1 and CDR2: SEHNR and FQNEAQ (reference sequence). The CDR3 is 17 amino acids. J lost 7 bases, V lost 5 bases, and 14 bases had no gene match. The CDR3, as DNA: TGTGCCAGCAGCCTCCCCCGGCTAGCGGGAGTAAAGAATGAGCAGTTCTTC. This sequence encodes CASSLPRLAGVKNEQFF.

The chain couples TRBV5-1 to TRBJ2-1; 7 bases are shared with TRBD1. The J segment lost 4 bases and the V segment lost 4 bases, leaving 5 bases of the junction unmatched. From germline, CDR1 is SGHRS and CDR2 YFSETQ. The CDR3 consists of 14 residues. The CDR3 DNA sequence: TGCGCCAGCAGCAAGACAGGGCCGTACAATGAGCAGTTCTTC. Protein: CASSKTGPYNEQFF.

This clonotype was recorded a few times. CDR3 residues: CSVNQGASSYNEQFF. In DNA form, the CDR3 reads TGCAGCGTGAATCAGGGGGCCAGCTCCTACAATGAGCAGTTCTTC. The chain is built from TRBV29-1 and TRBJ2-1; the match to TRBD1 covers 8 bases. V lost 6 bases and J lost 0; bases outside the gene matches: 7. The CDR3 has 15 amino acids. Germline V gene sequence: CDR1 SQVTM, CDR2 ANQGSEA.

This chain uses TRBV3-1 with TRBJ1-2, with a tentative D call TRBD1 (6 bases). V gave up 0 bases and J gave up 4 bases, with 15 bases separating them. CDR3 length: 16 residues. CDR1 and CDR2 from the germline V gene are LGHDT and YNNKEL (reference sequence). The CDR3 loop reads CASSQDTQQGTYGYTF. The CDR3 coding sequence is TGTGCCAGCAGCCAAGATACCCAACAGGGAACCTATGGCTACACCTTC.

V and J are TRBV2 and TRBJ1-1; D is possibly TRBD1 (6 bases). CDR3 length: 15 amino acids. Looked up from germline, CDR1 is SNHLY and CDR2 is FYNNEI. V shed 3 bases and J shed 0 bases, with 11 bases lying between them. CDR3 residues: CASSEWGALNTEAFF. The CDR3 bases are TGTGCCAGCAGTGAGTGGGGGGCGCTGAACACTGAAGCTTTCTTT.

This clonotype was seen a single time. The chain joins TRBV30 to TRBJ1-2; the D gene is possibly TRBD1 (5 bases). Germline CDR1 reads GTSNPN; CDR2 reads SVGIG (reference sequence). The CDR3 is made up of 11 amino acids. V dropped 2 bases and J dropped 8 bases, with 9 bases sitting between them. The CDR3 region has the DNA TGTGCCTGGAGTAATCAGGGAGGCTACACCTTC. This sequence encodes CAWSNQGGYTF.

The rearrangement links TRBV6-6 to TRBJ1-4; D gene unclear. The V gene's germline CDR1 is MNHNY and CDR2 SVGAGI (reference sequence). The CDR3 covers 13 residues. Trimming cost V 3 bases and J 8 bases, with 10 bases left between them. Here the CDR3 DNA reads TGTGCCAGCAGTTATGCGGGATCGGAAAAACTGTTTTTT. Translated, it gives CASSYAGSEKLFF.

The rearrangement joins TRBV6-1 to TRBJ2-7, with a weak D call TRBD1 (6 bases). Germline-derived CDR1 and CDR2 are MNHNS and SASEGT. The CDR3 covers 14 residues. V lost 5 bases, J lost 2 bases, and 13 bases lay in between. The CDR3 loop reads CASSMGQLAYEQYF. CDR3 in DNA: TGTGCCAGCAGTATGGGACAATTGGCCTACGAGCAGTACTTC.

This rearrangement joins TRBV5-1 to TRBJ2-3; 8 bases fit TRBD1. The CDR3 is made up of 16 amino acids. The V and J ends lost 4 bases and 1 base, in that order; junction bases with no gene match: 8. Looked up from germline, CDR1 is SGHRS and CDR2 is YFSETQ. The CDR3 is CASSPRTGPGTDTQYF. Written as DNA, the CDR3 is TGCGCCAGCAGCCCCAGGACAGGGCCAGGCACAGATACGCAGTATTTT.

This clonotype was observed a handful of times. This chain connects TRBV6-5 to TRBJ2-7; 8 nucleotides agree with TRBD1. Germline loops: CDR1 MNHEY, CDR2 SVGAGI. The CDR3 contains 14 residues. V shed 5 bases, J shed 2 bases, and the junction held 5 bases outside the gene matches. The CDR3 sequence: CASSPYRGTYEQYF. The DNA for the CDR3 is TGTGCCAGCAGTCCTTACAGGGGGACCTACGAGCAGTACTTC.

This clonotype was counted only a few times. The chain joins TRBV11-2 to TRBJ1-2; 8 bases are a match to TRBD1. V shed 3 bases and J 0 bases; nucleotides not matched to a gene: 6. The CDR3 consists of 16 residues. The germline gives CDR1 SGHAT, CDR2 FQNNGV. The CDR3 loop reads CASSFRTGNTNYGYTF. The CDR3 nucleotides read TGTGCCAGCAGCTTCCGGACAGGGAATACTAACTATGGCTACACCTTC.

J is TRBJ2-3 and V is TRBV20-1, with D tentatively TRBD1 or TRBD2 (5 bases each). Germline CDR1 DFQATT, CDR2 SNEGSKA (reference sequence). The CDR3 spans 15 residues. With 4 bases removed from V and 2 bases from J, the gap between germline ends came to 16 bases. CDR3: CSATRDRGDTDTQYF. In DNA form, the CDR3 reads TGCAGTGCTACCCGGGACCGTGGGGACACAGATACGCAGTATTTT.

This clonotype was detected a few times. The gene calls are TRBV5-1 and TRBJ2-1; tentative D call: TRBD2 (6 bases). CDR1 SGHRS and CDR2 YFSETQ come from the germline V gene. The V gene lost 6 bases and the J gene lost 10 bases, with 11 bases spanning the gap. CDR3 size: 11 residues. The CDR3 DNA reads as TGCGCCAGCAAATTGGCGGGGGAGCAGTTCTTC. It encodes CASKLAGEQFF.

This clonotype was counted between two and nine times. This chain joins TRBV10-3 and TRBJ2-1, with TRBD2 matching over 7 bases. The ends lost 6 bases at V and 2 bases at J; junction bases unmatched: 7. Per germline, CDR1 ENHRY and CDR2 SYGVKD. This CDR3 region has 15 residues. The CDR3 nucleotides are TGTGCCATCAGCCCAGCAAGCGGGGCCTACAATGAGCAGTTCTTC. Its translation: CAISPASGAYNEQFF.

The chain has TRBV6-5 and TRBJ1-2, with 7 nucleotides matching TRBD1. Trimming took 7 bases from V and 4 from J; bases not matched to a gene: 9. The CDR3 contains 14 residues. Germline V gene data show CDR1 as MNHEY and CDR2 as SVGAGI. In DNA form, the CDR3 reads TGTGCCAGCAACCGACAGGGTAGTGGCTATGGCTACACCTTC. Translating gives CASNRQGSGYGYTF.

The sample holds many counts of this clonotype. Its ends do not fully match the called genes, so a read error is possible. V and J are TRBV7-9 and TRBJ2-2, with 11 bases lining up with TRBD2. Germline V gives CDR1 SEHNR, CDR2 FQNEAQ (reference sequence). The CDR3 is 14 amino acids. Written as DNA, the CDR3 is TGTGCCAGCAGTTTAGCGGGGGGGACCGGGGAGCTGTTTTTT. This encodes CASSLAGGTGELFF.